This is a list of T cell receptor beta chains from one sample in a study of blood T cell repertoires in COVID-19. Profiling relied on immunoSEQ multiplex PCR, and the TCRdb table lists in-frame clones only, not all of them. The sample lists 250,000 or so clones; approximately 89% were seen once. Sequencing input: peripheral blood. The source of these receptors is a man aged 35 to 55 with active or convalescent COVID-19. The CDR3 runs from the conserved cysteine through the conserved F or W. The D gene is left open where the match is weak. Part of the rows lack a size; the others show once, few, many or a class for expanded clones.

TRBV6-5	TRBD1	TRBJ2-7	-	TGTGCCAGCAGTTACTTCGGACAGGGGGTTTACGAGCAGTACTTC	CASSYFGQGVYEQYF
TRBV7-3	-	TRBJ2-1	-	TGTGCCAGCAGCTTAACCAGCAATGAGCAGTTCTTC	CASSLTSNEQFF
TRBV11-2	TRBD2	TRBJ2-3	-	TGTGCCAGCAGCTTTACGGGAGGAGATACGCAGTATTTT	CASSFTGGDTQYF
TRBV19	-	TRBJ1-6	-	TGTGCCAGTAGTCCCCAGCTTACCAGGTCACCCCTCCACTTT	CASSPQLTRSPLHF
TRBV10-3	-	TRBJ1-2	-	TGTGCCATCAGTGAGGGCTTCGAAAACTATGGCTACACCTTC	CAISEGFENYGYTF
TRBV28	TRBD1	TRBJ1-2	few	TGTGCCAGCAGTCTTAATTTGGACGGGGACAGCTATGGCTACACCTTC	CASSLNLDGDSYGYTF
TRBV12-3/TRBV12-4	TRBD1	TRBJ1-1	few	TGTGCCAGCAGAGCGACAGGGACCTCGTTGGCTTTCTTT	CASRATGTSLAFF
TRBV10-3	TRBD1	TRBJ2-7	-	TGTGCCATCAAAGGACAGGGCGATTCCTACGAGCAGTACTTC	CAIKGQGDSYEQYF
TRBV5-1	-	TRBJ1-2	-	TGCGCCAGCAGCTTCTCTCGGGGATCGGGCTACACCTTC	CASSFSRGSGYTF
TRBV28	-	TRBJ1-5	once	TGTGCCAGCAGTTCAGATCAGCCCCAGCATTTT	CASSSDQPQHF
TRBV4-1	-	TRBJ1-6	-	TGCGCCAGCAGCCTCGACAGGACACCGAATTCACCCCTCCACTTT	CASSLDRTPNSPLHF
TRBV7-3	-	TRBJ1-1	-	TGTGCCAGCAGCTTGTCCCGGGACACTGAAGCTTTCTTT	CASSLSRDTEAFF
TRBV11-2	-	TRBJ2-7	-	TGTGCCAGCAGCTTAGATCGGGAAGGAGAATGGGGTTACGAGCAGTACTTC	CASSLDREGEWGYEQYF
TRBV7-6	-	TRBJ2-7	-	TGTGCCAGCAGCTTATCTGCGGACTCCTACGAGCAGTACTTC	CASSLSADSYEQYF